This T cell receptor beta chain derives from a study of regulatory T cells in long-lasting Graves disease. Points from the study as a whole: Favored usage of TRBV28, TRBJ1-2 and TRBJ2-5 was recorded in persistent disease.

Arm-PCR of CDR3 regions with iRepertoire HTBI primers generated TCR beta libraries. TCRdb analysed the multiplex PCR reads with MiXCR anew, one entry per CDR3 protein. The table lists roughly 400,000 distinct CDR3 sequences, less than 25% of them singletons. Described time point: persistent/refractory GD, antithyroid drugs over 5 years with positive TRAb. PBMC-extracted RNA yielded the TCR library. A remark on this clonotype: What it recognizes is unknown. This may stem from a read error, because a much larger clone lies one nucleotide away.

Germline CDR1 and CDR2: MNHEY and SVGEGT. The CDR3 covers 13 residues. This TCR derives from a female donor with Graves disease. Sequenced material: peripheral blood mononuclear cells (PBMCs), taken when the disease was refractory, from a patient treated with antithyroid drugs. The chain has TRBV6-2 or TRBV6-3 and TRBJ2-2; D is possibly TRBD2 (5 bases). The CDR3 region is CASSYSGTGKLFF. The CDR3 DNA follows: TGTGCCAGCAGTTACTCAGGCACCGGGAAGCTGTTTTTT.